Included here is one T cell receptor (beta chain) sequence, with context. The sample comes from a study of blood T cell repertoires in COVID-19. Across the whole study: The United States, Italy and Spain provided the acute and convalescent COVID-19 samples.

Trimming removed 6 bases at V and 10 bases at J, with 16 bases between. The CDR3 extends over 14 amino acids. Germline lookup yields CDR1 SNHLY and CDR2 FYNNEI. This table comes from immunoSEQ multiplex PCR, and its TCRdb copy is limited to in-frame clones, with some not included. The table records more than 120,000 clones, 87% of them present only once. Sequencing was performed on peripheral blood. The sequence came from a man in his fifties who had recovered from COVID-19. The V and J genes are TRBV2 and TRBJ1-6; a possible D gene is TRBD1 (6 bases). The CDR3: CASRQGRVGSPLHF. In nucleotides, the CDR3 is TGTGCCAGCAGACAGGGAAGGGTAGGGTCACCCCTCCACTTT. Full variable domain (missing parts from reference TRBV2 and TRBJ1-6): EPEVTQTPSHQVTQMGQEVILRCVPISNHLYFYWYRQILGQKVEFLVSFYNNEISEKSEIFDDQFSVERPDGSNFTLKIRSTKLEDSAMYFCASRQGRVGSPLHFGNGTRLTVT.